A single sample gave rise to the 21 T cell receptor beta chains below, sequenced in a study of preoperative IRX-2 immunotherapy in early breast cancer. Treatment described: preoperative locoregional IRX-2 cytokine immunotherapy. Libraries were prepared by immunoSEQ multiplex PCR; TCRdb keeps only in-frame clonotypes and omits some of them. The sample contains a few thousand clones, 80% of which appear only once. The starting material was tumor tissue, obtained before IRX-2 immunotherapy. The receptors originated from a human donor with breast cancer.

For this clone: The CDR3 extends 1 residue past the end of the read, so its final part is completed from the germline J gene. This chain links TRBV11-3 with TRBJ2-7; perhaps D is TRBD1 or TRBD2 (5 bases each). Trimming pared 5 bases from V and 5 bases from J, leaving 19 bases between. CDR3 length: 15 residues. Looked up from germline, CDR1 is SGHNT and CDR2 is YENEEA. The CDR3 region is CASSTRGRGSDEQYF. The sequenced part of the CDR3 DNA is TGTGCCAGCAGCACCCGGGGCCGAGGCTCTGACGAGCAGTAC.

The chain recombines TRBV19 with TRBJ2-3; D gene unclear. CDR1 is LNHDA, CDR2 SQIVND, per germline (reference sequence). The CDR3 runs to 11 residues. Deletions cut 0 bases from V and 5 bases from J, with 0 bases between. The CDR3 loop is CASSIEDTQYF. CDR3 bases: TGTGCCAGTAGTATAGAAGATACGCAGTATTTT. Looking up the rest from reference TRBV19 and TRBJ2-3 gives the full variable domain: DGGITQSPKYLFRKEGQNVTLSCEQNLNHDAMYWYRQDPGQGLRLIYYSQIVNDFQKGDIAEGYSVSREKKESFPLTVTSAQKNPTAFYLCASSIEDTQYFGPGTRLTVL.

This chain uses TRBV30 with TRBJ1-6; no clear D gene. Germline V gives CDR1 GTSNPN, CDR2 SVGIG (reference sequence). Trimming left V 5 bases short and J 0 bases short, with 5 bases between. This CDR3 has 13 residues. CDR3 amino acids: CAWGRSYNSPLHF. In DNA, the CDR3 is TGTGCCTGGGGGCGCTCCTATAATTCACCCCTCCACTTT.

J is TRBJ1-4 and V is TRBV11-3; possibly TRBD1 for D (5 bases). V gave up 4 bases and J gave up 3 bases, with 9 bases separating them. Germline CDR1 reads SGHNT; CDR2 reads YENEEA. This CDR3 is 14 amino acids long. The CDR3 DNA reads TGTGCCAGCAGCTCGACAGTGTCTAATGAAAAACTGTTTTTT. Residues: CASSSTVSNEKLFF. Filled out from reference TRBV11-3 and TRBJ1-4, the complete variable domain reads EAGVVQSPRYKIIEKKQPVAFWCNPISGHNTLYWYLQNLGQGPELLIRYENEEAVDDSQLPKDRFSAERLKGVDSTLKIQPAELGDSAVYLCASSSTVSNEKLFFGSGTQLSVL.

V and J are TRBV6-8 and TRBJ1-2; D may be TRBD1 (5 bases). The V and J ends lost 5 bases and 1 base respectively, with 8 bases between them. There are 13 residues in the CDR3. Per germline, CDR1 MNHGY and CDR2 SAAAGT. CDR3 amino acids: CASSEGRNYGYTF. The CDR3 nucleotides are TGTGCCAGCAGTGAGGGACGTAACTATGGCTACACCTTC.

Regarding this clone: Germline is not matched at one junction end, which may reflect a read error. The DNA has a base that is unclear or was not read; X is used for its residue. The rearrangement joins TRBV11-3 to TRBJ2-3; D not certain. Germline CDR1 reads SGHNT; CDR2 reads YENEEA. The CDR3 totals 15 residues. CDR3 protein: CASXLGLPDADTQYF. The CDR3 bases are TGTGCCAGCARCTTAGGGCTCCCCGACGCAGATACGCAGTATTTT.

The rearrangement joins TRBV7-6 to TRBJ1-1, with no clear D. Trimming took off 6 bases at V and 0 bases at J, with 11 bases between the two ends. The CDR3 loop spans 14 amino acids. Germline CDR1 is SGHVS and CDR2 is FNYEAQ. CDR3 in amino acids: CASSSQWMNTEAFF. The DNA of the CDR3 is TGTGCCAGCAGTTCACAGTGGATGAACACTGAAGCTTTCTTT.

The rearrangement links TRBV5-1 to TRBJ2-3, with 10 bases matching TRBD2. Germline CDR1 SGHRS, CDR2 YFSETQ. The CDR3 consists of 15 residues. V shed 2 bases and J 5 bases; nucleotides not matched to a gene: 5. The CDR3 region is CASSFGSSGGDTQYF. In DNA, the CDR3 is TGCGCCAGCAGCTTCGGCTCTAGCGGGGGAGATACGCAGTATTTT.

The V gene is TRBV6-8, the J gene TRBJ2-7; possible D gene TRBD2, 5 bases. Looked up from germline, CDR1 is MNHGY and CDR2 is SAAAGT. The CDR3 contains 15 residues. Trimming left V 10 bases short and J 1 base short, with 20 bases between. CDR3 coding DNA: TGTGCCACCAAAACCTTGGGGAGTCTGTCCTACGAGCAGTACTTC. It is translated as CATKTLGSLSYEQYF.

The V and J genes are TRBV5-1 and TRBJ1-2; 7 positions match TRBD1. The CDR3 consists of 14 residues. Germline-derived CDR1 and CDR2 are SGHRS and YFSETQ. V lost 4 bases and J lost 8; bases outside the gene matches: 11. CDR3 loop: CASSPIEGAHGYTF. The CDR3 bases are TGCGCCAGCAGCCCCATCGAGGGGGCGCACGGCTACACCTTC.

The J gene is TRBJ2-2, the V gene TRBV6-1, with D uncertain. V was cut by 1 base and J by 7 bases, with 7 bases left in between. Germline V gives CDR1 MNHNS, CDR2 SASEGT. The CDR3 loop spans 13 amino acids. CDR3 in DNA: TGTGCCAGCAGTGAAGATCAGGACGGGGAGCTGTTTTTT. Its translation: CASSEDQDGELFF.

The CDR3 nucleotides are TGCGCCAGCAGCTTCGGGACTAGCGATAGAACAGATACGCAGTATTTT. This codes for CASSFGTSDRTDTQYF. The rearrangement uses TRBV5-1 and TRBJ2-3; 10 nucleotides agree with TRBD2. Trimming at V came to 2 bases and at J to 3 bases, leaving 6 bases not matched to a gene. The CDR3 runs 16 residues. Germline V lookup: CDR1 SGHRS, CDR2 YFSETQ. The variable domain in full, completed from reference TRBV5-1 and TRBJ2-3, reads KAGVTQTPRYLIKTRGQQVTLSCSPISGHRSVSWYQQTPGQGLQFLFEYFSETQRNKGNFPGRFSGRQFSNSRSEMNVSTLELGDSALYLCASSFGTSDRTDTQYFGPGTRLTVL.

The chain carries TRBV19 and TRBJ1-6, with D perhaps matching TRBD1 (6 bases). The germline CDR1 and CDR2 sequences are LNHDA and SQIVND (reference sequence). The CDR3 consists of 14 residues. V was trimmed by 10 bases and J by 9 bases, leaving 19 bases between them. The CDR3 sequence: CATTRDTRGSPLHF. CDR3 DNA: TGTGCCACCACCCGGGACACCCGTGGTTCACCCCTCCACTTT.

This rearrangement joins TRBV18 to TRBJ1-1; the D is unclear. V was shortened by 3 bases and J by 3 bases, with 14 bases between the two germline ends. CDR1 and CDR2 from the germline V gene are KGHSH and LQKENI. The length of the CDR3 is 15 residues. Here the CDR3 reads CASSPNKGGDTEAFF. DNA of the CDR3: TGTGCCAGCTCACCCAACAAGGGAGGCGACACTGAAGCTTTCTTT.

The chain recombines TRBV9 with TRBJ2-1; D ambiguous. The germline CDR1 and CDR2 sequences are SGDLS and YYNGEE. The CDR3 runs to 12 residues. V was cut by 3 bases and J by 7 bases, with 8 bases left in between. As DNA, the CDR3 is TGTGCCAGCAGCGGAGCAATTAATGAGCAGTTCTTC. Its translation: CASSGAINEQFF.

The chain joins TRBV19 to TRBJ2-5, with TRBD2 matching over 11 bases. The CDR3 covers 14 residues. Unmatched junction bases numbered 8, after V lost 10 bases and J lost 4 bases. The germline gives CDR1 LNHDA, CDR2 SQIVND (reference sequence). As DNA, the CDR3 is TGTGCCACCCATAGCGGGAGGGCCGGAGAGACCCAGTACTTC. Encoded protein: CATHSGRAGETQYF.

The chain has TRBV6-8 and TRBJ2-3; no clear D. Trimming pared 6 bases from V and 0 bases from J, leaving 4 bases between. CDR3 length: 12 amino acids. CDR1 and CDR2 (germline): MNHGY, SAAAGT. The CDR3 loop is CASRSSTDTQYF. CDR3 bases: TGTGCCAGCAGGTCCAGCACAGATACGCAGTATTTT.

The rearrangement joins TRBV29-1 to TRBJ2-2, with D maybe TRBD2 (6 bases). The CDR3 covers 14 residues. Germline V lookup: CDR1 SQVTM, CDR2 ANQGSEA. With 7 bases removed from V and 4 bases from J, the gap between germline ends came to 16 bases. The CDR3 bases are TGCAGCGCCGACCGGGGGAAGGGCACCGGGGAGCTGTTTTTT. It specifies CSADRGKGTGELFF.

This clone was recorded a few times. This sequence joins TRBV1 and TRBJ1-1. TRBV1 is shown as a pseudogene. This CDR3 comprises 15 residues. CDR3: CASSPHVSGSTEAFF. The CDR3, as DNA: TGCGCCAGCAGCCCTCATGTCAGTGGTAGCACTGAAGCTTTCTTT.

The CDR3 here is CASSYTSGSAAYEQYF. The DNA of the CDR3 is TGTGCCAGCAGTTACACTAGCGGGAGCGCTGCCTACGAGCAGTACTTC. The chain links TRBV6-8 to TRBJ2-7; 11 positions agree with TRBD2. V was pared by 2 bases and J by 2 bases, with 5 bases of the junction left unmatched. CDR1 and CDR2 (germline): MNHGY, SAAAGT. The CDR3 is 16 amino acids.

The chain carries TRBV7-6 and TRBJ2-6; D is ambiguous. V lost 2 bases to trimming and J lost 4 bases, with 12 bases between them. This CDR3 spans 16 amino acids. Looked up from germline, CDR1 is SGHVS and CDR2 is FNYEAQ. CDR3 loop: CASSLNLGVGANVLTF. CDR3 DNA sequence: TGTGCCAGCAGCTTAAACCTTGGCGTCGGGGCCAACGTCCTGACTTTC.